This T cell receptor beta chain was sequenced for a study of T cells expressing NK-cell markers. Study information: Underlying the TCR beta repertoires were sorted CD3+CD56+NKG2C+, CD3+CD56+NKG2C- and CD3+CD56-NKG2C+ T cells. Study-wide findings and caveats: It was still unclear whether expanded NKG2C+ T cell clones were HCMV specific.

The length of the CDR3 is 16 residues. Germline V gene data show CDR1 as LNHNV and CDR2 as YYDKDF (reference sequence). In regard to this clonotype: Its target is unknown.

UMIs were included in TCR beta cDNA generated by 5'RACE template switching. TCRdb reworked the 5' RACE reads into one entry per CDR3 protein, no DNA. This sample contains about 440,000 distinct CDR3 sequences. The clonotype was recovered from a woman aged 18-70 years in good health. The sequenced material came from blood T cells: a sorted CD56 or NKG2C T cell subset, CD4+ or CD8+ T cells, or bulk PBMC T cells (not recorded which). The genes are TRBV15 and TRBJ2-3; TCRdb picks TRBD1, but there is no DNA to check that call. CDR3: CATSRDRTGATDTQYF.